This T cell receptor (beta chain) was documented in a study of brain metastases from non-small cell lung cancer. Germline lookup yields CDR1 MNHEY and CDR2 SVGAGI. The CDR3 is 15 amino acids. The V end lost 5 bases, the J end lost 3 bases, and 13 bases lay between the germline ends. Produced via immunoSEQ multiplex PCR; TCRdb's table is partial and in-frame only. The sample holds about 660 clones; about 85% are singletons and the top ten take around a tenth. Source material: tumor-adjacent normal tissue. The receptor's source is a donor at least 40 years old with non-small cell lung cancer. This rearrangement joins TRBV6-5 to TRBJ2-2; D may be TRBD2 (7 bases). CDR3 nucleotides: TGTGCCAGCAGTAGGGGGGGTCCTGACACCGGGGAGCTGTTTTTT. This translates into CASSRGGPDTGELFF.